The T cell receptor beta chain under discussion was sequenced for a study of T cell responses to AZD1222 COVID-19 vaccine. Some clones are missing from TCRdb's copy, which holds only in-frame ones; the method was immunoSEQ multiplex PCR. The top ten hold approximately 3.5% of the sample, which has about 140,000 clones, around 90% seen once. Whole-study results and caveats: At study baseline, merely five or six AZD1222 recipients were seropositive. A mostly white British donor set with more females was recruited, and clonal diversity was possibly underestimated.

As to this clone: The antigen is undetermined.

This TCR came from an adult in good health. This specimen was peripheral blood, taken on day 0 of AZD1222 vaccination.

The CDR3 loop reads CASSQDRAVGGSAILETQYF. The CDR3 bases are TGTGCCAGCAGCCAAGATCGAGCGGTTGGTGGGAGCGCCATCTTAGAGACCCAGTACTTC. The V gene is TRBV4-2, the J gene TRBJ2-5, with a weak D call TRBD2 (5 bases). CDR1 LGHNA and CDR2 YNFKEQ come from the germline V gene. Trimming pared 0 bases from V and 4 bases from J, leaving 27 bases between. The CDR3 loop spans 20 amino acids.